This TCR beta chain was captured by sequencing in a study of cytomegalovirus exposure and HLA in healthy donors. The CDR3 consists of 15 residues. The germline gives CDR1 SGHRS, CDR2 YFSETQ. V was trimmed by 0 bases and J by 7 bases, leaving 13 bases between them. PCR primers comprised 60 Vbeta and 13 Jbeta primers. This table comes from immunoSEQ multiplex PCR, and its TCRdb copy is limited to in-frame clones, with some not included. This sample carries 110,000 to 150,000 clones, 80% of them seen once, and the ten largest clones take roughly 4.7%. Study-wide results and caveats: For most subjects, TCR beta sequences were reported to predict HLA-A and HLA-B alleles with accuracy.

In regard to this clone: Antigen specificity is unknown.

The specimen sequenced was PBMCs. This TCR came from a middle-aged man in good health and CMV-seronegative. This rearrangement joins TRBV5-1 to TRBJ2-2, with D tentatively TRBD1 (5 bases). The CDR3 protein is CASSLARALDGELFF. CDR3 DNA: TGCGCCAGCAGCTTGGCCAGGGCGTTGGACGGGGAGCTGTTTTTT.